Listed below are T cell receptor beta chains from one sample, sequenced in a study of T cells in Graves' hyperthyroidism and ophthalmopathy. TCRdb re-called the multiplex PCR reads through MiXCR, storing one row per CDR3 protein. The sample includes approximately 600,000 distinct CDR3 sequences, roughly 14% seen only once; the top ten take 5% to 7%. Sequencing was performed on blood. The source is a woman in her 30s with Graves' hyperthyroidism that later progressed to Graves' ophthalmopathy. Both conserved end residues are part of each CDR3. D genes are given only for firm matches. The size entry is marked missing in some rows and otherwise reads once, few, many or a size class.

length | size | D | J | V | DNA | CDR3
15 | many | NA | TRBJ2-5 | TRBV20-1 | TGCAGTGCTCCCCCGGCCCAGGGGCGGCAAGAGACCCAGTACTTC | CSAPPAQGRQETQYF
14 | many | TRBD1 | TRBJ1-5 | TRBV10-1 | TGCGCCAGCAGGGGGACAGGGGAAGATCAGCCCCAGCATTTT | CASRGTGEDQPQHF
15 | many | NA | TRBJ1-4 | TRBV15 | TGTGCCACCAGCAGAGATCCCAGCGCAAATGAAAAACTGTTTTTT | CATSRDPSANEKLFF
16 | many | TRBD2 | TRBJ2-1 | TRBV10-3 | TGTGCCATCAGGGCGGGGACTAGCGGGAGGACAGGTGAGCAGTTCTTC | CAIRAGTSGRTGEQFF
13 | NA | TRBD2 | TRBJ2-1 | TRBV10-3 | TGTGCCATCTGGCGGGAGCGAATCAATGAGCAGTTCTTC | CAIWRERINEQFF
12 | many | TRBD1 | TRBJ1-1 | TRBV27 | TGTGCCAGCAACGGACAGGGGTCTGAAGCTTTCTTT | CASNGQGSEAFF
16 | many | TRBD1 | TRBJ1-1 | TRBV5-1 | TGCGCCAGCAGCTTGGATGGACAGGACTGGAACACTGAAGCTTTCTTT | CASSLDGQDWNTEAFF
15 | NA | NA | TRBJ2-2 | TRBV3-1 | TGTGCCAGCAGCCCGACAGGTCACCTCCCCGGGGAGCTGTTTTTT | CASSPTGHLPGELFF
13 | many | NA | TRBJ2-1 | TRBV11-2 | TGTGCCAGCAGCTTAGGGGGGAGAAATGAGCAGTTCTTC | CASSLGGRNEQFF
15 | NA | NA | TRBJ2-5 | TRBV14 | TGTGCCAGCAGCCCGATGGGGCCCTCACAAGGGACCCAGTACTTC | CASSPMGPSQGTQYF
14 | NA | NA | TRBJ2-2 | TRBV20-1 | TGCAGTGCCATGGACACGTCGTGGACCGAGGAGCTGTTTTTT | CSAMDTSWTEELFF
17 | few | TRBD1 | TRBJ2-4 | TRBV24-1 | TGTGCCACCAGTGATTTGCGTTCGGCAGGGGGCAAAAACATTCAGTACTTC | CATSDLRSAGGKNIQYF
15 | few | NA | TRBJ1-2 | TRBV4-3 | TGCGCCAGCAGCCAAGAAGCAGGGTACAACTATGGCTACACCTTC | CASSQEAGYNYGYTF
15 | many | NA | TRBJ2-3 | TRBV3-1 | TGTGCCAGCAGCCTTTCGGTTTTGACCCTCCATACGCAGTATTTT | CASSLSVLTLHTQYF
16 | many | TRBD1 | TRBJ1-5 | TRBV12-3/TRBV12-4 | TGTGCCAGCAGTTCCTCCGGGACAGGGGTACGACAGCCCCAGCATTTT | CASSSSGTGVRQPQHF
13 | many | TRBD1 | TRBJ2-7 | TRBV12-3/TRBV12-4 | TGTGCCAGCAGTTCAGGGACAGGTACCGAGCAGTACTTC | CASSSGTGTEQYF
10 | many | NA | TRBJ1-1 | TRBV29-1 | TGCAGCGTCGGGGCCCCTGAAGCTTTCTTT | CSVGAPEAFF
12 | many | TRBD1 | TRBJ1-1 | TRBV12-3/TRBV12-4 | TGTGCCTGTGGGGCAGGGGGATCGGAAGCTTTCTTT | CACGAGGSEAFF
13 | many | NA | TRBJ2-7 | TRBV3-1 | TGTGCCAGCAGCCCCACCAGGGCCGCGGAGCAGTACTTC | CASSPTRAAEQYF
14 | NA | NA | TRBJ1-5 | TRBV6-1 | TGTGCCAGCAGCCCAACAGGGTCGGCTCAGCCCCAGCATTTT | CASSPTGSAQPQHF
12 | many | NA | TRBJ2-5 | TRBV24-1 | TGTGCCACCAGTGAACAGGGCGTGACCCAGTACTTC | CATSEQGVTQYF
14 | many | TRBD2 | TRBJ2-3 | TRBV28 | TGTGCCAGCAGTTTTCTTAGCGGGAGAAGTACGCAGTATTTT | CASSFLSGRSTQYF
18 | many | TRBD1 | TRBJ1-5 | TRBV2 | TGTGCCAGCAGACCAAGGACAGGCTACCCCCATAGCAATCAGCCCCAGCATTTT | CASRPRTGYPHSNQPQHF
14 | NA | TRBD2 | TRBJ2-7 | TRBV7-9 | TGTGCCAGCAGCCCCCAGCGGGATGGCTACGAGCAGTACTTC | CASSPQRDGYEQYF
17 | many | TRBD2 | TRBJ2-1 | TRBV3-1 | TGTGCCAGCAGCCCAGAGACTAGCGGGGATCCGACAAATGAGCAGTTCTTC | CASSPETSGDPTNEQFF